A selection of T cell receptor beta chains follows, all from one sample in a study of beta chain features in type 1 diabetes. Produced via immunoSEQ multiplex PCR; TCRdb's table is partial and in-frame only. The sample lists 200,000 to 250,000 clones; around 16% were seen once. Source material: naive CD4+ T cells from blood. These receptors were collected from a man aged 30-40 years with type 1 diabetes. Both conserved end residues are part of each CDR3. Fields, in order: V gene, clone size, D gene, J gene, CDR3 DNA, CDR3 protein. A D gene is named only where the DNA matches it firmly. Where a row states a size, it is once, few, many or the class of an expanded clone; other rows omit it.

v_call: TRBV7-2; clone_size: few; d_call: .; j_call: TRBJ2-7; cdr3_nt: TGTGCCAGCAGCTTAGACGGAAACTACGAGCAGTACTTC; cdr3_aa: CASSLDGNYEQYF
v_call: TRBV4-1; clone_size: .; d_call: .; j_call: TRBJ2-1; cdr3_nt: TGCGCCAGCAGCCAAAGATTAGGGGAGAATGAGCAGTTCTTC; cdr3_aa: CASSQRLGENEQFF
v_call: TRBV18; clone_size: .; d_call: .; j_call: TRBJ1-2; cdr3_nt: TGTGCCAGCTCCCGGGGCAAGGGGTCGAACTATGGCTACACCTTC; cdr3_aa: CASSRGKGSNYGYTF
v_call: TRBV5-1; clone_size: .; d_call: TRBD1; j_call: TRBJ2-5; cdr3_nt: TGCGCCAGCAGCTTGTGGGGACAGGCTCAAGAGACCCAGTACTTC; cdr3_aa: CASSLWGQAQETQYF
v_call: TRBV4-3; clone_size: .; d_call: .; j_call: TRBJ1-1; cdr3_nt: TGCGCCAGCAGCCAAGGCGGGGGGGACACTGAAGCTTTCTTT; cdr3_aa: CASSQGGGDTEAFF
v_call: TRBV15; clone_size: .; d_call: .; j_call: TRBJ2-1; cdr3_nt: TGTGCCACCAGCAGCCTCCGGGAGAATGAGCAGTTCTTC; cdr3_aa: CATSSLRENEQFF
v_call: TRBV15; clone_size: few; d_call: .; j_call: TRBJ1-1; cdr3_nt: TGTGCCACCAGCGACGAGGGCGGGGGTTTCGAAGCTTTCTTT; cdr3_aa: CATSDEGGGFEAFF
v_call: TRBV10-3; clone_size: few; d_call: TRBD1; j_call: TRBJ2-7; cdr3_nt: TGTGCCATCAGTGAGCCGAGGGGACAGCCAACCTTC; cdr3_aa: CAISEPRGQPTF
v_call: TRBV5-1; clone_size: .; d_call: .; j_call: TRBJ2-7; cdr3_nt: TGCGCCAGCAGATCCGGGACGGGGGACTACGAGCAGTACTTC; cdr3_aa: CASRSGTGDYEQYF
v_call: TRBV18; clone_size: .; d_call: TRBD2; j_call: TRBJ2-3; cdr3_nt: TGTGCCAGCTCATCCGAAACAGCGGGAGCAGATACGCAGTATTTT; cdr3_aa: CASSSETAGADTQYF
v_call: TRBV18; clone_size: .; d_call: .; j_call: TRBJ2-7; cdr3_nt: TGTGCCAGCTCACCACCGAGCAGGGACGAGCAGTACTTC; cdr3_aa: CASSPPSRDEQYF
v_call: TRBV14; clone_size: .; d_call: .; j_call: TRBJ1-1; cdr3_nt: TGTGCCAGCAGCCATGGGCAGGTCGTGACTGAAGCTTTCTTT; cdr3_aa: CASSHGQVVTEAFF
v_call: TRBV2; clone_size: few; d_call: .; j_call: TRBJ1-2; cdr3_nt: TGCACTTGGCCCAGGGACCCGGGCTACACCTTC; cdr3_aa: CTWPRDPGYTF
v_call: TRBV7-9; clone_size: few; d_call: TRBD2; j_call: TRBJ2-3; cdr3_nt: TGTGCCAGCAGCTTAGTACATAGCGGGAAAGAATATACGCAGTATTTT; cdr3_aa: CASSLVHSGKEYTQYF
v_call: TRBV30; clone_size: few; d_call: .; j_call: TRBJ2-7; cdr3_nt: TGTGCCTGGAGTGGAGCCGACGGGATCTCCTACGAGCAGTACTTC; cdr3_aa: CAWSGADGISYEQYF
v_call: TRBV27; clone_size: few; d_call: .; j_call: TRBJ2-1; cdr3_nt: TGTGCCAGCACCCTCAAGGTTGGGCTTTACAATGAGCAGTTCTTC; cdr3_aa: CASTLKVGLYNEQFF
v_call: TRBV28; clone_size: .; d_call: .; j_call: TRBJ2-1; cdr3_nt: TGTGCCAGCAGTTTACCTGCAGGGAATGAGCAGTTCTTC; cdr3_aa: CASSLPAGNEQFF
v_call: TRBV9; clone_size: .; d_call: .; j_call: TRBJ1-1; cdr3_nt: TGTGCCAGCAGCGTAGAGGGCAGAAGTAACACTGAAGCTTTCTTT; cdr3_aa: CASSVEGRSNTEAFF
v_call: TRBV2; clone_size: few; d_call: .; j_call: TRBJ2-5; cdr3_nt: TGTGCCAGCAGTGATGAACCCCGACAAGAGACCCAGTACTTC; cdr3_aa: CASSDEPRQETQYF
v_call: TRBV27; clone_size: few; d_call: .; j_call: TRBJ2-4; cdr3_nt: TGTGCCAGCAGTTTGATGGGGAGGCGAAACATTCAGTACTTC; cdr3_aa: CASSLMGRRNIQYF
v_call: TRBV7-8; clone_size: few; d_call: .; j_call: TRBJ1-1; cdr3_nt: TGTGCCAGCAGCTTGAACACTGAAGCTTTCTTT; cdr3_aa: CASSLNTEAFF
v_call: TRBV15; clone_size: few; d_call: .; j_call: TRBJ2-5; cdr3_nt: TGTGCCACCAGCAGAGGACGGTTGGAGACCCAGTACTTC; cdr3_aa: CATSRGRLETQYF
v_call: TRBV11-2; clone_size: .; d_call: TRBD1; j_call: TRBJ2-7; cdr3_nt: TGTGCCAGCAGCTTAGCCGGGACAGGGCGAAGCGAGCAGTACTTC; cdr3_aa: CASSLAGTGRSEQYF
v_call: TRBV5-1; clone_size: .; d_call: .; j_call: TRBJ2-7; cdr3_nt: TGCGCCAGCAGCGTGGGGACGGGGAGCTCCTACGAGCAGTACTTC; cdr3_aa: CASSVGTGSSYEQYF
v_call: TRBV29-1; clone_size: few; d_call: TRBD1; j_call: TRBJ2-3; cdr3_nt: TGCAGCGTTGAAGGACAGGGTGGTACAGATACGCAGTATTTT; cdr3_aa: CSVEGQGGTDTQYF
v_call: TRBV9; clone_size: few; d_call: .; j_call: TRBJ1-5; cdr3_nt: TGTGCCAGCAGCGTAGGTGGGGCGGGCAATCAGCCCCAGCATTTT; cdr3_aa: CASSVGGAGNQPQHF
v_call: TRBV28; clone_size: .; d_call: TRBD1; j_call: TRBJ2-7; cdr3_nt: TGTGCCAGCAGTAGACCGACAGGGAATAGTCCCTACGAGCAGTACTTC; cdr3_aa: CASSRPTGNSPYEQYF
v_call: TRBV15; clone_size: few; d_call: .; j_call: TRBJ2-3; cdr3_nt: TGTGCCACCAGCAGAGGGGGGACATCAGATACGCAGTATTTT; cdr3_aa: CATSRGGTSDTQYF
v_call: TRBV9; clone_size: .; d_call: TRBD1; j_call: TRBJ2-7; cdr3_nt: TGTGCCAGCAGCGACCCGGGACAGGGGCTTGACGAGCAGTACTTC; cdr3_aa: CASSDPGQGLDEQYF
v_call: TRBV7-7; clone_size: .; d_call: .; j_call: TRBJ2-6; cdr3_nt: TGTGCTAGCAGCCCGGGGGCGGCCGGTGGGGCCAACGTCCTGACTTTC; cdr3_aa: CASSPGAAGGANVLTF
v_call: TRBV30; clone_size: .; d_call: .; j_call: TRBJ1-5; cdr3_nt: TGTGCCTGGAGTTTGGGGAATCAGCCCCAGCATTTT; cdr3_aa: CAWSLGNQPQHF
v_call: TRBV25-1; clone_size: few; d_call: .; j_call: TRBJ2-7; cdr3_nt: TGTGCCAGCAGTACGACAGCGACCTACGAGCAGTACTTC; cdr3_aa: CASSTTATYEQYF
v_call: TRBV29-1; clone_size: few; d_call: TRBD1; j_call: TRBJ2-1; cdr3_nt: TGCAGCGTTGGTCGTTCAGGGACAGGGTCTAATGAGCAGTTCTTC; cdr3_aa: CSVGRSGTGSNEQFF
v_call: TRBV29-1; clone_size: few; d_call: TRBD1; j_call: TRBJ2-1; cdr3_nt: TGCAGCGCGGACAGGGGCGGGTACAATGAGCAGTTCTTC; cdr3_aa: CSADRGGYNEQFF
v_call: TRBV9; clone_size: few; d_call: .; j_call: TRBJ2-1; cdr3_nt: TGTGCCAGCAGCGCAGAAAACGTCGGACGGTACAATGAGCAGTTCTTC; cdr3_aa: CASSAENVGRYNEQFF
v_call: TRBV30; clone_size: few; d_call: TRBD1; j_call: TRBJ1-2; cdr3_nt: TGTGCCTGGAGGACACAGGGGTATGGCTACACCTTC; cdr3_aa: CAWRTQGYGYTF
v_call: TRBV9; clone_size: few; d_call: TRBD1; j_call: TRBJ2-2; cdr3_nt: TGTGCCAGCAGCCCCGACAGGGAGTCGCCATGGGAGCTGTTTTTT; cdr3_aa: CASSPDRESPWELFF
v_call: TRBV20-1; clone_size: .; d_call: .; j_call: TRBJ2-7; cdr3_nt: TGCAGTGCCGCAACTAGGAGCGAGCAGTACTTC; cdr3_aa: CSAATRSEQYF
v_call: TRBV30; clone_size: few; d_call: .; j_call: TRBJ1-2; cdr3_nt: TGTGCCTGGCGTCAGTTCTATGGCTACACCTTC; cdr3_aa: CAWRQFYGYTF
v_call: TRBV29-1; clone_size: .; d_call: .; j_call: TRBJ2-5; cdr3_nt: TGCAGCGTTGAAGCGGGAGCCGCAGAGACCCAGTACTTC; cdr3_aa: CSVEAGAAETQYF
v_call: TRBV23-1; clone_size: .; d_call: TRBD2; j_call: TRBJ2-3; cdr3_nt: TGCGCCAGCAAAACAGCGGGAGGGGATAGAGATACGCAGTATTTT; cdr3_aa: CASKTAGGDRDTQYF
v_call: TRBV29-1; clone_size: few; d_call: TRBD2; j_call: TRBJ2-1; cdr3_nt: TGCAGCGTGAGGGTCAGCGGGAGTCTCTATGAGCAGTTCTTC; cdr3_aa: CSVRVSGSLYEQFF
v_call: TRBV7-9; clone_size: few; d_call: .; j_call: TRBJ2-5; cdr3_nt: TGTGCCAGCGCAGTACAAGAGACCCAGTACTTC; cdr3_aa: CASAVQETQYF
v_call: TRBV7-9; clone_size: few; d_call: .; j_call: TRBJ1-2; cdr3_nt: TGTGCCAGCAGCTGGATTGAAGGGCGAAATGGCTACACCTTC; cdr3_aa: CASSWIEGRNGYTF
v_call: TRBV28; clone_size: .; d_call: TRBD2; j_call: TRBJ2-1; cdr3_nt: TGTGCCAGCAATTTGGGGACTAGCGGGATCTACAATGAGCAGTTCTTC; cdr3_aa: CASNLGTSGIYNEQFF